This entry describes one T cell receptor (beta chain). Its antigen is undetermined. Trimming took 4 bases from V and 5 from J, leaving 18 bases between them. Germline CDR1 SGHTS, CDR2 YDEGEE. The CDR3 contains 15 residues. These data come from a study of cytomegalovirus exposure and HLA in healthy donors. Notes on the study in general: There were 164 TCR beta chains listed as cytomegalovirus-associated. It was likely that a cluster of highly shared sequence variants was a sequencing artifact.

60 Vbeta and 13 Jbeta primers were used in PCR. The protocol was immunoSEQ multiplex PCR, while the TCRdb copy is restricted to in-frame clones and leaves out a portion. The table records about 120,000 clones, roughly 15% of them present only once. This clonotype was obtained from a female donor in good health and CMV-seropositive. Sequencing was performed on PBMCs. This chain joins TRBV5-8 and TRBJ1-2; D gene uncertain. The CDR3 DNA is TGTGCCAGCAGCGTAAATGACGGACTCCTGTATGGCTACACCTTC. It translates to CASSVNDGLLYGYTF.